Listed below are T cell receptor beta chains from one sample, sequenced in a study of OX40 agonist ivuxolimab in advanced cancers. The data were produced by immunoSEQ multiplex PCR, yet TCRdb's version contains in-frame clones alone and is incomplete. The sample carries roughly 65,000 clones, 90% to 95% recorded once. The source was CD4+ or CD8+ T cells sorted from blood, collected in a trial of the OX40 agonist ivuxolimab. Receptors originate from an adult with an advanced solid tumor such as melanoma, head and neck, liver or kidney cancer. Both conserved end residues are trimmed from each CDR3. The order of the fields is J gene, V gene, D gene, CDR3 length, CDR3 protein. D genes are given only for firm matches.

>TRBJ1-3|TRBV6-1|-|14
ASSAAGQSSGNTIY
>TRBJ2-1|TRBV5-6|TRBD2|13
ASSTPSGSYNEQF
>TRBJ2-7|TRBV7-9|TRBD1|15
ASSLAGTGGLSYEQY
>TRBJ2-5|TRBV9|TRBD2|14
ASSVGTGLGQETQY
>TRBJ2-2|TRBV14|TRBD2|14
ASRRGLAGENGELF
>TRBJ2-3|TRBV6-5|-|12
ASSYVANTDTQY
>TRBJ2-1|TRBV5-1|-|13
ASSLIGGSNNEQF
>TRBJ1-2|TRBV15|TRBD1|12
ATRITGGSYGYT
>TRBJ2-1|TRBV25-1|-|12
ASSEFHGGFEQF
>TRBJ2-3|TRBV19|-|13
ASTPDPVAIDTQY
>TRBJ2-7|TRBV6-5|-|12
ASSRRTAIYEQY
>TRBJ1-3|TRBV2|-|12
ASKYGSSGNTIY
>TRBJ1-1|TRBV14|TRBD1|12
ASSQGGQAHRAF
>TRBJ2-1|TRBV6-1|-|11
ASSEVGGHEQF
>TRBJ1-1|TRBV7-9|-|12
ASSTAWGDTEAF
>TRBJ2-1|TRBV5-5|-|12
ASSLGAFPGEQF
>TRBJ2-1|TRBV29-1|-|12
SLRGAGIYNEQF
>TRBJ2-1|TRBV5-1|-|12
ASSLEVGRSEQF
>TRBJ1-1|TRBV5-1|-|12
ASSLSAEYTEAF
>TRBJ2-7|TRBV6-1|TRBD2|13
ASSGGLAVSYEQY
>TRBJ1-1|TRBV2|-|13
ASMPAGLFGTEAF
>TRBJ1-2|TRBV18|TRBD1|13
ASSPDRGSNYGYT
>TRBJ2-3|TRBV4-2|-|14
ASSQDFGGSTDTQY
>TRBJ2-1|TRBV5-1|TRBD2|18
ASSLGGASGRAWVADEQF
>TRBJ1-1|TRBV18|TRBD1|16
ASSPAIVGQGLNTEAF
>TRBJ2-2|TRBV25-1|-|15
ASSEYNGGRNTGELF
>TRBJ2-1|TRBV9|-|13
ASSVEGDSSREQF
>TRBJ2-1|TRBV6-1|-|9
ASTDYNEQF
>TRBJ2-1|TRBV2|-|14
ASSDWLASVYNEQF
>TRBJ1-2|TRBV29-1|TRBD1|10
SGTGNNYGYT
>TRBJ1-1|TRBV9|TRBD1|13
ASSLAAGGRTEAF
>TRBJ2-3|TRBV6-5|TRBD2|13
ASKELAGVRYTQY
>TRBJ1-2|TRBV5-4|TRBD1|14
ASSLGGTGDHYGYT
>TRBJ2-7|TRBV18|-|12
ASSPNQQTYEQY
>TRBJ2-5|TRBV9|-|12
ASSVGNVRETQY
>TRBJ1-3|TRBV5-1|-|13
ASSPLAGTGNTIY
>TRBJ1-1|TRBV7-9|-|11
ASSLAGGLQAF
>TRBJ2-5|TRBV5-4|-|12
ASSQRADQETQY
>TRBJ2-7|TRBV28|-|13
ASSLRTQRSHEQY
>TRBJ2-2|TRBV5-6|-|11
ASSLEGTGELL
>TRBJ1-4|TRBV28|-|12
ASSLLGFNEKLF
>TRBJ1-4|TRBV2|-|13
ASRSGGRANEKLF
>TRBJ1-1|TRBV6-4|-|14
ASRLDGGGLNTEAF
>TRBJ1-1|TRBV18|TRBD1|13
ASSGTGAWGTEAF
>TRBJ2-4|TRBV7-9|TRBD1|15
ASSSGTGILAKNIQY
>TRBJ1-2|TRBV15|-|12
ATSRDVSGIGYT
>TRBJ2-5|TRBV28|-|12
ASRVAWRAETQY
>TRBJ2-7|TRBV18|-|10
ASSPQPYEQY
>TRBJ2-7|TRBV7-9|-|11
ASSLNGGYEQY
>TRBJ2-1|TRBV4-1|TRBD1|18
ASSQEAGGSPWSSYNEQF
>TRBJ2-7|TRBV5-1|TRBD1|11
ASSEGARYEQY
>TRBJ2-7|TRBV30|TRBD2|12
AWSQGGSQHEQY